One and the same sample provided the 9 T cell receptor beta chains below, sequenced in a study of blood T cell repertoires in COVID-19. Libraries were prepared by immunoSEQ multiplex PCR; TCRdb keeps only in-frame clonotypes and omits some of them. The sample holds some 38,000 clones, around 90% seen once. The sample consisted of peripheral blood. Receptors were obtained from a man in his sixties with active or convalescent COVID-19.

The genes are TRBV5-4 and TRBJ2-1; 10 nucleotides line up with TRBD2. This CDR3 comprises 16 residues. Germline V gene data show CDR1 as SGHNT and CDR2 as YYREEE (reference sequence). Trimming cost V 2 bases and J 6 bases; bases outside gene matches: 8. This chain's CDR3 is CASSFPLAGEGNEQFF. CDR3 sequence (DNA): TGTGCCAGCAGCTTCCCCCTAGCGGGAGAAGGCAATGAGCAGTTCTTC.

This chain links TRBV30 with TRBJ1-5, with 7 bases fitting TRBD1. Germline-derived CDR1 and CDR2 are GTSNPN and SVGIG (reference sequence). J lost 2 bases, V lost 2 bases, and 3 bases had no gene match. The CDR3 consists of 14 residues. Here the CDR3 reads CAWSPGQGNQPQHF. The CDR3 DNA sequence: TGTGCCTGGAGTCCCGGACAGGGCAATCAGCCCCAGCATTTT.

This chain joins TRBV3-1 (or the pseudogene TRBV3-2) and TRBJ2-7; maybe TRBD1 (5 bases). CDR1 and CDR2 (germline): LGHDT, YNNKEL (reference sequence). The V and J ends lost 1 base and 2 bases respectively, with 6 bases between them. This CDR3 spans 13 amino acids. In DNA, the CDR3 is TGTGCCAGCAGCCAAGTGACAGCCTACGAGCAGTACTTC. This encodes CASSQVTAYEQYF.

The chain links TRBV25-1 to TRBJ1-1, with D unclear. Germline V gene lookup returns CDR1 MGHDK and CDR2 SYGVNS. The CDR3 loop spans 13 amino acids. Trimming shortened V by 3 bases and J by 2 bases, and 7 bases separated the two germline ends. Here the CDR3 reads CASSEVRNTEAFF. Written as DNA, the CDR3 is TGTGCCAGCAGTGAGGTCAGAAACACTGAAGCTTTCTTT.

The J gene is TRBJ2-5, the V gene TRBV19; 8 bases are shared with TRBD2. Germline V CDR1 and CDR2: LNHDA, SQIVND (reference sequence). The ends lost 7 bases at V and 2 bases at J; junction bases unmatched: 3. This CDR3 is 13 amino acids long. The CDR3 bases are TGTGCCAGTAACAAGCGGGAGCAAGAGACCCAGTACTTC. Protein sequence: CASNKREQETQYF.

As DNA, the CDR3 is TGTGCCAGCAGCCCAGGCTATGGCTACACCTTC. Translated, it gives CASSPGYGYTF. The V call is TRBV28, the J call TRBJ1-2, with D unresolved. The CDR3 sequence is 11 residues long. Germline CDR1 and CDR2: MDHEN and SYDVKM. Trimming stripped 6 bases from V and 4 bases from J, with 6 bases between.

The rearrangement uses TRBV10-1 and TRBJ2-1, with 8 bases that match TRBD2. The CDR3 has 13 amino acids. Germline-derived CDR1 and CDR2 are WNHNN and SYGVQD (reference sequence). V shed 8 bases, J shed 4 bases, and the junction held 4 bases outside the gene matches. The CDR3 bases are TGCGCCAGCTCCAGCGGGGGATACAATGAGCAGTTCTTC. This translates into CASSSGGYNEQFF.

The genes are TRBV2 and TRBJ1-1; D not certain. V was trimmed by 3 bases and J by 5 bases, leaving 10 bases between them. The CDR3 runs 13 residues. Germline V lookup: CDR1 SNHLY, CDR2 FYNNEI. The CDR3 sequence is CASSEGRRTEAFF. CDR3 DNA sequence: TGTGCCAGCAGTGAGGGCAGAAGGACTGAAGCTTTCTTT.

This clone has just a few counts. The chain is built from TRBV6-5 and TRBJ1-5, with D perhaps TRBD1 (6 bases). Looked up from germline, CDR1 is MNHEY and CDR2 is SVGAGI. V shed 5 bases and J shed 0 bases, with 11 bases lying between them. The CDR3 extends over 15 amino acids. CDR3 nucleotide sequence: TGTGCCAGCAGTATAGGGGGATTTAGCAATCAGCCCCAGCATTTT. The encoded protein is CASSIGGFSNQPQHF.